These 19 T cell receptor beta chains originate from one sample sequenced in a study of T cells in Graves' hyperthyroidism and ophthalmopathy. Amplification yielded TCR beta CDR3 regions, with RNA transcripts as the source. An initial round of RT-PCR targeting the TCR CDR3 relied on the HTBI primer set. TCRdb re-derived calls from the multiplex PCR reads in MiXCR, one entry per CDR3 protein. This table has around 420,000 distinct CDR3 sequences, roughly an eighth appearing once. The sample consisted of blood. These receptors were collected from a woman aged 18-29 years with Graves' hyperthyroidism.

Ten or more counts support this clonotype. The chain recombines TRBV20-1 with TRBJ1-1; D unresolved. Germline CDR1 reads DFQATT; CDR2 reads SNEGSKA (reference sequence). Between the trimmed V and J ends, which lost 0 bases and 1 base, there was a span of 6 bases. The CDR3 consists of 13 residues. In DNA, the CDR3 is TGCAGTGCTAGAGATCACAGGAACACTGAAGCTTTCTTT. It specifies CSARDHRNTEAFF.

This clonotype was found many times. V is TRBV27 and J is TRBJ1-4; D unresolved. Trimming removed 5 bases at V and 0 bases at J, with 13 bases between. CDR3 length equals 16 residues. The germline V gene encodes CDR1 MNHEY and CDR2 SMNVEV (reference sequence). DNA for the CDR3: TGTGCCAGCAGTATCTCCTACAGTACAACTAATGAAAAACTGTTTTTT. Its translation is CASSISYSTTNEKLFF.

The CDR3 region is CATTTGELRETQYF. The CDR3 bases are TGCGCCACTACGACAGGGGAGTTGAGAGAGACCCAGTACTTC. This chain joins TRBV5-1 and TRBJ2-5; TRBD1 agrees at 8 bases. Germline V gene sequence: CDR1 SGHRS, CDR2 YFSETQ. The CDR3 contains 14 residues. The trim removed 9 bases at V and 4 bases at J, leaving 11 bases unmatched.

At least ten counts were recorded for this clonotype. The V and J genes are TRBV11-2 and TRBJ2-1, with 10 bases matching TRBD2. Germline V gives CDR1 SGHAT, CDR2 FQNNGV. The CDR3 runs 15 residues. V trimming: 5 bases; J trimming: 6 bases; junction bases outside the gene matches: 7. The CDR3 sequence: CASSPPSGSANEQFF. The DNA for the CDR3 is TGTGCCAGCAGCCCGCCTAGCGGGAGCGCCAATGAGCAGTTCTTC.

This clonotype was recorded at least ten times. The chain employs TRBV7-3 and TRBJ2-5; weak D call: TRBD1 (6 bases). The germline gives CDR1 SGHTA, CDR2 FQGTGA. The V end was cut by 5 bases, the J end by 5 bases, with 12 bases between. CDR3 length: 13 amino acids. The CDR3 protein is CASSKAGVETQYF. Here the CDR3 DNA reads TGTGCCAGCAGCAAGGCAGGGGTTGAGACCCAGTACTTC.

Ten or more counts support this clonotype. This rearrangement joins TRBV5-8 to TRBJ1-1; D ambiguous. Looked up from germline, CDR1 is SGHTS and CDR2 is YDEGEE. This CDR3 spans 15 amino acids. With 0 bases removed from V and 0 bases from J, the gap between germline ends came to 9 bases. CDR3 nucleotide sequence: TGTGCCAGCAGCTTGGGGCTGCGGATGAACACTGAAGCTTTCTTT. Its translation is CASSLGLRMNTEAFF.

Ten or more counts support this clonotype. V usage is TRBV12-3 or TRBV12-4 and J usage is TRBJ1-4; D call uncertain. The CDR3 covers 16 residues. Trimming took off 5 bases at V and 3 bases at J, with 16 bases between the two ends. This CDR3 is CASSRRFPGANEKLFF. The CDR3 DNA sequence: TGTGCCAGCAGTCGCCGATTCCCGGGAGCTAATGAAAAACTGTTTTTT.

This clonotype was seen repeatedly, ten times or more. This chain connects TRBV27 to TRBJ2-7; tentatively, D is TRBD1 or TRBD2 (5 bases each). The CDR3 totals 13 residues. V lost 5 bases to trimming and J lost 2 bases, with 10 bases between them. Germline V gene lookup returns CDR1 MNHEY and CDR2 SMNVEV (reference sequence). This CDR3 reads CASSPGAAYEQYF. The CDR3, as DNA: TGTGCCAGCAGTCCCGGGGCGGCCTACGAGCAGTACTTC.

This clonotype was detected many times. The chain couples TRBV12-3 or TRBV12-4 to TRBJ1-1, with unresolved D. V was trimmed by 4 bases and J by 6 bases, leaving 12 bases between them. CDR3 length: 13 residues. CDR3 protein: CASSSVRRAEAFF. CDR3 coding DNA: TGTGCCAGCAGTTCGGTAAGGCGGGCTGAAGCTTTCTTT.

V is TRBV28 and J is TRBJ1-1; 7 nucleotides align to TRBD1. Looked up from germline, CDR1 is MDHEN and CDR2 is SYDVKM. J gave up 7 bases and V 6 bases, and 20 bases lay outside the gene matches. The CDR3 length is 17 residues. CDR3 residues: CASSYYGSGPGQREAFF. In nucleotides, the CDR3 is TGTGCCAGCAGCTACTATGGCAGCGGACCGGGACAGCGTGAAGCTTTCTTT.

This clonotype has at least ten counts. The CDR3 loop reads CASSQDRGTQYF. CDR3 nucleotide sequence: TGTGCCAGCAGCCAAGATAGGGGGACCCAGTACTTC. This chain uses TRBV3-1 with TRBJ2-5, with D tentatively TRBD1 (5 bases). The CDR3 has 12 residues. Germline CDR1 and CDR2: LGHDT and YNNKEL (reference sequence). V was pared by 0 bases and J by 7 bases, with 6 bases between.

The CDR3 DNA reads TGCAGTGCTAGAGTTAGCGGGAACACAGATACGCAGTATTTT. Translated: CSARVSGNTDTQYF. The chain employs TRBV20-1 and TRBJ2-3; 8 positions agree with TRBD2. Trimming cost V 1 base and J 2 bases; bases outside gene matches: 2. The germline V gene has CDR1 DFQATT and CDR2 SNEGSKA (reference sequence). This CDR3 has 14 amino acids.

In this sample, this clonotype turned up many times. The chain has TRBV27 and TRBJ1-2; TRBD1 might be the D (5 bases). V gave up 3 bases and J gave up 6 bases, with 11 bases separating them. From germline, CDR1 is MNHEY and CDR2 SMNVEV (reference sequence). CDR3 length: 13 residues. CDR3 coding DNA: TGTGCCAGCAGTTTGCAGGGAGCAGATGGCTACACCTTC. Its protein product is CASSLQGADGYTF.

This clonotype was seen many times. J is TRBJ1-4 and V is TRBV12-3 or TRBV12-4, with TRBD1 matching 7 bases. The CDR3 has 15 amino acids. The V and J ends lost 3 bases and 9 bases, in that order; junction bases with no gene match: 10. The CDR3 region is CASSFPDRERQKLFF. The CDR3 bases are TGTGCCAGCAGTTTCCCCGACAGGGAGAGGCAAAAACTGTTTTTT.

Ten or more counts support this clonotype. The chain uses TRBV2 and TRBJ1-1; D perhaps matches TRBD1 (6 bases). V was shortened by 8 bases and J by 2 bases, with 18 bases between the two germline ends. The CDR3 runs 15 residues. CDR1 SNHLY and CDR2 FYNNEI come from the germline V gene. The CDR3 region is CASGGQGVRNTEAFF. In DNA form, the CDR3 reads TGTGCCAGCGGGGGCCAGGGAGTGAGAAACACTGAAGCTTTCTTT.

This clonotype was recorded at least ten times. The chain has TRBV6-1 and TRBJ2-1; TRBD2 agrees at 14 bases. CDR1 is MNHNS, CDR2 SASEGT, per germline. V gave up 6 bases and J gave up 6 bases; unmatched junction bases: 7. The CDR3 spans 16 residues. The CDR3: CASSQGLAGGLNEQFF. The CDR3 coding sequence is TGTGCCAGCAGCCAAGGACTAGCGGGAGGTCTCAATGAGCAGTTCTTC.

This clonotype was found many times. The CDR3 is CASKPQGLPYNEQFF. The CDR3 DNA is TGTGCCAGCAAGCCACAGGGGTTACCCTACAATGAGCAGTTCTTC. V and J are TRBV12-3 or TRBV12-4 and TRBJ2-1, with 7 bases fitting TRBD1. Trimming cost V 7 bases and J 2 bases; bases outside gene matches: 8. The CDR3 sequence is 15 residues long.

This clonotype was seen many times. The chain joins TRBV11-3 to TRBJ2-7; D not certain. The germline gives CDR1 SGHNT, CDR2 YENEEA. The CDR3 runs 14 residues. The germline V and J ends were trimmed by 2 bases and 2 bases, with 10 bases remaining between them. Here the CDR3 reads CASSLLGSTYEQYF. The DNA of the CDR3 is TGTGCCAGCAGCTTATTGGGGTCAACCTACGAGCAGTACTTC.

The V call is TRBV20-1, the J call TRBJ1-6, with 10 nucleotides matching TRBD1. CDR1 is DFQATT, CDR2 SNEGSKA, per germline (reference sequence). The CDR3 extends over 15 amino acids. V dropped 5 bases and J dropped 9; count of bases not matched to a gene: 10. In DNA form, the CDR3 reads TGCAGTGCTCAATCTTCGGGACAGGGGAGTTCACCCCTCCACTTT. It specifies CSAQSSGQGSSPLHF.